The sample holds many counts of the clone carrying this TCR beta chain. No antigen is known for it. The record originates from a study of regulatory T cells in long-lasting Graves disease. Study as a whole: Newly diagnosed Graves' patients took antithyroid drugs under 3 months. Points from the study as a whole: Comparison showed that persistent patients shared more public clonotypes (around 3,000) than new patients (966).

As to time point: newly diagnosed GD, antithyroid drugs for less than 3 months. From RNA extracted from PBMCs, the TCR library was made. Construction of the TCR beta libraries employed iRepertoire HTBI primers in conjunction with Arm-PCR of CDR3 regions. TCRdb analysed the multiplex PCR reads with MiXCR anew, one entry per CDR3 protein. The sample has roughly 420,000 distinct CDR3 sequences, 16% seen once. CDR1 is SGHAT, CDR2 FQNNGV, per germline. Trimming removed 5 bases from V and 6 bases from J; junction bases left unmatched: 13. The CDR3 covers 17 residues. The same sample was also studied in work on T cells in Graves' hyperthyroidism and ophthalmopathy. From that paper: Blood also carried most thyroid clonotypes expanded above 0.001.

Sequenced material: peripheral blood mononuclear cells (PBMCs), taken at new diagnosis, from a patient treated with antithyroid drugs. This TCR was sampled from a woman aged 18-29 years with Graves disease. The chain couples TRBV11-2 to TRBJ2-1, with 10 nucleotides matching TRBD2. This CDR3 reads CASSIIHSGRMLNEQFF. DNA of the CDR3: TGTGCCAGCAGCATAATACATAGCGGGAGGATGCTCAATGAGCAGTTCTTC.